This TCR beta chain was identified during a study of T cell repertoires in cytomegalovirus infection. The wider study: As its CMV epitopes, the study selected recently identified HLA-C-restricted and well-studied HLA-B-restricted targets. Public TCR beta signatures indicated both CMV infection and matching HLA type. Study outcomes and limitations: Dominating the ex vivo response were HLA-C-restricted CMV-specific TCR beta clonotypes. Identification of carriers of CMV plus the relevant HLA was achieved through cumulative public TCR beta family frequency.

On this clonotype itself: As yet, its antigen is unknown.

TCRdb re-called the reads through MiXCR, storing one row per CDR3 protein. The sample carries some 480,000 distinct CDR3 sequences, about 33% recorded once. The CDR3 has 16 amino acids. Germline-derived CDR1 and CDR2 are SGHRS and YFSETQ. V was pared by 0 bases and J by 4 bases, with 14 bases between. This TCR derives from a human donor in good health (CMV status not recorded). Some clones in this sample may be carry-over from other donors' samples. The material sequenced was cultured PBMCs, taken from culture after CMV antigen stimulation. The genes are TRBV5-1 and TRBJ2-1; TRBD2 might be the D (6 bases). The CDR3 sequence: CASSLGRGAGYNEQFF. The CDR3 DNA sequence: TGCGCCAGCAGCTTGGGACGGGGTGCGGGGTACAATGAGCAGTTCTTC.